The 26 T cell receptor beta chains listed next were all sequenced from one sample in a study of blood T cell repertoires in COVID-19. Sequencing was performed with immunoSEQ multiplex PCR; in TCRdb, only in-frame clones are kept and a portion is missing. The table lists about 73,000 clones, approximately 83% of them singletons. The specimen was peripheral blood. Receptor source: a human donor in a cohort sampled during active COVID-19.

The chain joins TRBV6-2 or TRBV6-3 to TRBJ2-7; D might be TRBD1 (6 bases). Germline V CDR1 and CDR2: MNHEY, SVGEGT. This CDR3 has 16 amino acids. V lost 0 bases, J lost 3 bases, and 15 bases lay in between. CDR3 DNA sequence: TGTGCCAGCAGTTACTCTCCCACAGGGAGATACTACGAGCAGTACTTC. Amino acids: CASSYSPTGRYYEQYF.

This chain uses TRBV6-2 or TRBV6-3 with TRBJ1-5; D is ambiguous. Trimming cost V 2 bases and J 6 bases, with 20 bases left between them. The germline V gene has CDR1 MNHEY and CDR2 SVGEGT. CDR3 length: 17 amino acids. Here the CDR3 DNA reads TGTGCCAGCAGTTACCGACTATCAATCACAGTTCTTCAGCCCCAGCATTTT. Amino acid sequence: CASSYRLSITVLQPQHF.

The rearrangement uses TRBV4-1 and TRBJ2-7, with a possible D match to TRBD2 (5 bases). This CDR3 has 17 residues. The V end was cut by 3 bases, the J end by 0 bases, with 18 bases between. CDR1 is MGHRA, CDR2 YSYEKL, per germline. The CDR3 region has the DNA TGCGCCAGCAGCCAGAGGGAACTGGCTTCCAGCTCCTACGAGCAGTACTTC. It specifies CASSQRELASSSYEQYF.

The chain links TRBV19 to TRBJ1-5; 9 nucleotides match TRBD1. Trimming cost V 5 bases and J 6 bases; bases outside gene matches: 5. Per the germline V gene, CDR1 is LNHDA and CDR2 is SQIVND (reference sequence). The CDR3 has 14 amino acids. Here the CDR3 DNA reads TGTGCCAGTAGTTTCCGACAGGGGGGTCAGCCCCAGCATTTT. Protein sequence: CASSFRQGGQPQHF.

In DNA, the CDR3 is TGTGCCAGCAGTTACCCGCGTCAGGGGATCGGGGAGCTGTTTTTT. Encoded protein: CASSYPRQGIGELFF. The chain is built from TRBV6-2 or TRBV6-3 and TRBJ2-2, with D maybe TRBD1 (6 bases). Germline CDR1 MNHEY, CDR2 SVGEGT. CDR3 length: 15 residues. V gave up 2 bases and J gave up 7 bases, with 14 bases separating them.

This chain connects TRBV18 to TRBJ1-3, with 7 bases that match TRBD1. Germline CDR1 and CDR2: KGHSH and LQKENI. The CDR3 has 16 residues. V shed 8 bases, J shed 0 bases, and the junction held 10 bases outside the gene matches. This CDR3 reads CASEPGQSLSGNTIYF. DNA for the CDR3: TGTGCCAGCGAACCGGGACAGTCCCTCTCTGGAAACACCATATATTTT.

This rearrangement joins TRBV5-6 to TRBJ2-3; D remains ambiguous. The ends were cut back, 4 bases at V and 6 bases at J, with 12 bases in the middle. In germline, CDR1 is SGHDT, CDR2 YYEEEE. The CDR3 consists of 13 residues. CDR3 sequence (DNA): TGTGCCAGCAGCGCGACGACCGGGGATACGCAGTATTTT. The encoded protein is CASSATTGDTQYF.

The chain joins TRBV10-2 to TRBJ2-1; 10 bases match TRBD1. The CDR3 covers 16 residues. Germline V lookup: CDR1 WSHSY, CDR2 SAAADI. V shed 0 bases and J 7 bases; nucleotides not matched to a gene: 6. CDR3 amino acids: CASSESRQGARNEQFF. CDR3 DNA sequence: TGCGCCAGCAGTGAGTCGAGACAGGGGGCGCGGAATGAGCAGTTCTTC.

The rearrangement joins TRBV12-5 to TRBJ2-1; D is undetermined. V lost 6 bases to trimming and J lost 5 bases, with 5 bases between them. Germline loops: CDR1 LGHNT, CDR2 FRNRAP. The CDR3 has 11 amino acids. The CDR3 protein is CASGSNNEQFF. DNA for the CDR3: TGTGCTAGTGGGTCAAACAATGAGCAGTTCTTC.

V gene TRBV5-6 combines with J gene TRBJ2-3; 12 nucleotides agree with TRBD2. CDR1 is SGHDT and CDR2 is YYEEEE in the germline V gene. The CDR3 runs to 14 residues. V lost 4 bases, J lost 5 bases, and 2 bases stayed unmatched. The CDR3 reads CASSRLAGEDTQYF. The DNA of the CDR3 is TGTGCCAGCAGCCGACTAGCGGGGGAAGATACGCAGTATTTT.

This chain uses TRBV7-9 with TRBJ2-3, with TRBD2 matching over 9 bases. This CDR3 has 16 amino acids. Germline assignment: CDR1 SEHNR and CDR2 FQNEAQ (reference sequence). V lost 2 bases and J lost 6; bases outside the gene matches: 9. The CDR3 reads CASSLFSGGPQDTQYF. CDR3 nucleotides: TGTGCCAGCAGCTTATTTAGCGGGGGCCCTCAGGATACGCAGTATTTT.

The table lists this clone with a few counts. CDR3 sequence (DNA): TGTGCCAGCAGCTTGTCGAGGGGGCTGGGTTACGAGCAGTACTTC. It is translated as CASSLSRGLGYEQYF. J is TRBJ2-7 and V is TRBV7-8, with 7 bases that match TRBD1. Germline CDR1 is SGHVS and CDR2 is FQNEAQ. The V and J ends lost 3 bases and 4 bases, in that order; junction bases with no gene match: 9. The CDR3 runs 15 residues. The full variable domain, rest sourced from reference TRBV7-8 and TRBJ2-7, is GAGVSQSPRYKVAKRGQDVALRCDPISGHVSLFWYQQALGQGPEFLTYFQNEAQLDKSGLPSDRFFAERPEGSVSTLKIQRTQQEDSAVYLCASSLSRGLGYEQYFGPGTRLTVT.

This clone occurred a few times. The rearrangement links TRBV28 to TRBJ1-5, with D perhaps TRBD1 (5 bases). V dropped 6 bases and J dropped 0 bases, with 9 bases sitting between them. The CDR3 has 14 residues. Looked up from germline, CDR1 is MDHEN and CDR2 is SYDVKM. CDR3 coding DNA: TGTGCCAGCAGGGGGGGTGGTAGCAATCAGCCCCAGCATTTT. Translated: CASRGGGSNQPQHF.

V usage is TRBV5-4 and J usage is TRBJ1-6, with 8 bases aligning to TRBD1. Germline V gives CDR1 SGHNT, CDR2 YYREEE (reference sequence). CDR3 size: 15 residues. Germline trimming cut 5 bases from V and 6 bases from J; bases unmatched to any gene: 7. The CDR3 sequence is CASRSWGQANSPLHF. The DNA for the CDR3 is TGTGCCAGCAGAAGCTGGGGACAGGCTAATTCACCCCTCCACTTT.

V and J are TRBV18 and TRBJ1-2, with TRBD1 matching 9 bases. The CDR3 totals 14 residues. Germline V gene sequence: CDR1 KGHSH, CDR2 LQKENI. The V segment lost 2 bases and the J segment 6 bases; nucleotides outside the gene matches: 4. The CDR3 spells CASSPGTGMDGYTF. The CDR3 nucleotides are TGTGCCAGCTCACCAGGGACAGGGATGGATGGCTACACCTTC.

This clone was found many times. The chain couples TRBV2 to TRBJ1-2, with D possibly TRBD1 on 6 matching bases. V was clipped by 6 bases and J by 4 bases, with 15 bases between them. Per germline, CDR1 SNHLY and CDR2 FYNNEI. The CDR3 has 14 amino acids. In DNA, the CDR3 is TGTGCCAGCAGCCCCACAGGGTCTGGCTATGGCTACACCTTC. It translates to CASSPTGSGYGYTF.

The table lists this clone with a count of one. J is TRBJ1-1 and V is TRBV15, with a weak D call TRBD1 (6 bases). Per the germline V gene, CDR1 is LNHNV and CDR2 is YYDKDF (reference sequence). The CDR3 runs 14 residues. The V end was cut by 0 bases, the J end by 6 bases, with 11 bases between. The CDR3 loop is CATSRDLGAAEAFF. CDR3 coding DNA: TGTGCCACCAGCAGAGATTTGGGGGCAGCTGAAGCTTTCTTT. Supplemented by reference TRBV15 and TRBJ1-1, the full variable domain reads DAMVIQNPRYQVTQFGKPVTLSCSQTLNHNVMYWYQQKSSQAPKLLFHYYDKDFNNEADTPDNFQSRRPNTSFCFLDIRSPGLGDTAMYLCATSRDLGAAEAFFGQGTRLTVV.

The chain joins TRBV6-2 or TRBV6-3 to TRBJ2-4; D may be TRBD1 (6 bases). Per the germline V gene, CDR1 is MNHEY and CDR2 is SVGEGT. There are 15 residues in the CDR3. V was cut by 0 bases and J by 3 bases, with 9 bases left in between. The CDR3 region is CASSYSSGVKNIQYF. The CDR3 region has the DNA TGTGCCAGCAGTTACTCTTCAGGGGTCAAAAACATTCAGTACTTC.

The chain couples TRBV6-1 to TRBJ2-5, with TRBD2 as a possible D gene (6 bases). CDR1 is MNHNS, CDR2 SASEGT, per germline. Between the trimmed V and J ends, which lost 1 base and 2 bases, there was a span of 11 bases. The CDR3 has 15 amino acids. CDR3 coding DNA: TGTGCCAGCAGTGAAGTTGCGGGATCACAAGAGACCCAGTACTTC. Encoded protein: CASSEVAGSQETQYF.

This chain joins TRBV10-3 and TRBJ1-1, with D uncertain. Germline V gene lookup returns CDR1 ENHRY and CDR2 SYGVKD. The CDR3 extends over 14 amino acids. The V and J ends lost 3 bases and 1 base respectively, with 9 bases between them. This CDR3 reads CAISDLQTNTEAFF. CDR3 DNA: TGTGCCATCAGTGACCTACAGACGAACACTGAAGCTTTCTTT.

This chain links TRBV5-1 with TRBJ1-1; 7 positions match TRBD1. Trimming cost V 2 bases and J 3 bases; bases outside gene matches: 13. The CDR3 contains 17 residues. Germline values: CDR1 SGHRS, CDR2 YFSETQ. This CDR3 is CASSLGGRSGWDTEAFF. The CDR3 nucleotides read TGCGCCAGCAGCTTAGGGGGCCGCTCAGGTTGGGACACTGAAGCTTTCTTT.

The chain joins TRBV7-9 to TRBJ1-5; D gene uncertain. The germline V gene encodes CDR1 SEHNR and CDR2 FQNEAQ (reference sequence). The CDR3 runs to 14 residues. With 5 bases removed from V and 8 bases from J, the gap between germline ends came to 16 bases. The CDR3 loop reads CASSASESLKPQHF. CDR3 nucleotides: TGTGCCAGCAGCGCCTCTGAGAGTTTAAAGCCCCAGCATTTT. Drawing the rest from reference TRBV7-9 and TRBJ1-5, the complete variable domain is DTGVSQNPRHKITKRGQNVTFRCDPISEHNRLYWYRQTLGQGPEFLTYFQNEAQLEKSRLLSDRFSAERPKGSFSTLEIQRTEQGDSAMYLCASSASESLKPQHFGDGTRLSIL.

The V call is TRBV13, the J call TRBJ1-1; 8 bases are a match to TRBD1. The length of the CDR3 is 15 residues. CDR1 PRHDT and CDR2 FYEKMQ come from the germline V gene (reference sequence). The V segment lost 5 bases and the J segment 3 bases; nucleotides outside the gene matches: 8. As DNA, the CDR3 is TGTGCCAGCAGCCTCGCGACAGGGGCGTACACTGAAGCTTTCTTT. This encodes CASSLATGAYTEAFF.

The V call is TRBV7-6, the J call TRBJ2-7, with 8 bases matching TRBD1. J lost 5 bases, V lost 5 bases, and 8 bases had no gene match. There are 14 residues in the CDR3. Germline V gives CDR1 SGHVS, CDR2 FNYEAQ. The CDR3 protein is CASSPSTGEHEQYF. CDR3 in DNA: TGTGCCAGCAGCCCATCGACAGGGGAGCACGAGCAGTACTTC.

This rearrangement joins TRBV6-4 to TRBJ2-1, with 10 positions matching TRBD1. The V segment lost 5 bases and the J segment 6 bases; nucleotides outside the gene matches: 10. The CDR3 loop spans 16 amino acids. CDR1 is MRHNA, CDR2 SNTAGT, per germline. The CDR3 region has the DNA TGTGCCAGCAGTTTACTACCGGGACAGGGGCCCAATGAGCAGTTCTTC. Its protein is CASSLLPGQGPNEQFF.

This clone was found once. V is TRBV27 and J is TRBJ2-7, with TRBD2 matching over 8 bases. The junction had 7 bases not matched to a gene; V was cut back by 7 bases and J by 2 bases. Germline CDR1 MNHEY, CDR2 SMNVEV (reference sequence). This CDR3 spans 14 amino acids. The CDR3 loop reads CASNLAGPAYEQYF. The CDR3 nucleotides are TGTGCCAGCAACCTAGCGGGTCCCGCCTACGAGCAGTACTTC.